This is a list of T cell receptor beta chains from one sample in a study of blood T cell repertoires in COVID-19. Using immunoSEQ multiplex PCR, the repertoire was profiled, and TCRdb retains in-frame clones only, with some absent. The table includes 150,000 to 200,000 clones, around 90% detected once. Sequencing was carried out using peripheral blood. The receptors shown here come from a man aged 60-69 years with active or convalescent COVID-19. Both conserved end residues are part of each CDR3. Each record gives: D gene, J gene, clone size, V gene, CDR3 protein, CDR3 DNA. D genes are given only for firm matches. Size is stated for part of the rows, as once, few or many counts, or as a class when the clone is expanded.

>.|TRBJ1-2|.|TRBV2
CASSGTGFSLSGYTF
TGTGCCAGCAGTGGAACAGGCTTCTCCTTGTCAGGCTACACCTTC
>TRBD1|TRBJ1-2|.|TRBV28
CASIPSGQGAVGYTF
TGTGCCAGTATTCCTTCGGGACAGGGGGCGGTTGGCTACACCTTC
>.|TRBJ1-3|.|TRBV2
CASSLSGAGNTIYF
TGTGCCAGCAGCCTATCAGGGGCTGGAAACACCATATATTTT
>TRBD1|TRBJ1-1|.|TRBV19
CASTGDRANTEAFF
TGTGCCAGTACCGGGGACAGGGCGAACACTGAAGCTTTCTTT
>TRBD1|TRBJ2-7|.|TRBV5-8
CASSLEGDSSYEQYF
TGTGCCAGCAGCTTGGAAGGGGACAGCTCCTACGAGCAGTACTTC
>.|TRBJ2-7|.|TRBV18
CASPPIMSTGVGYEQYF
TGTGCCAGCCCACCAATAATGTCCACGGGAGTGGGTTACGAGCAGTACTTC
>TRBD1|TRBJ1-5|.|TRBV19
CASSIATGDAANQPQHF
TGTGCCAGTAGTATAGCTACAGGGGACGCCGCCAATCAGCCCCAGCATTTT
>.|TRBJ2-3|.|TRBV7-2
CASSLSMATTDTQYF
TGTGCCAGCAGCTTGTCGATGGCAACCACAGATACGCAGTATTTT
>TRBD2|TRBJ2-2|.|TRBV30
CASTGTSGISGELFF
TGTGCCTCGACAGGTACTAGCGGGATAAGCGGGGAGCTGTTTTTT
>.|TRBJ1-1|.|TRBV6-5
CASRTAGTEAFF
TGTGCCAGCAGGACCGCAGGGACTGAAGCTTTCTTT
>.|TRBJ1-1|.|TRBV2
CASSDNQGKNTEAFF
TGTGCCAGCAGTGACAACCAGGGTAAGAACACTGAAGCTTTCTTT
>.|TRBJ1-4|.|TRBV21-1
CASSKTALDTVEKLFF
TGTGCCAGCAGCAAAACGGCACTAGATACAGTTGAAAAACTGTTTTTT
>.|TRBJ2-5|.|TRBV5-1
CASSLDFTNQETQYF
TGCGCCAGCAGCTTGGACTTTACTAACCAAGAGACCCAGTACTTC
>.|TRBJ2-3|.|TRBV7-9
CASSLRGSTDTQYF
TGTGCCAGCAGCTTACGGGGTAGCACAGATACGCAGTATTTT
>TRBD2|TRBJ2-7|.|TRBV3-1/TRBV3-2
CASSQPGLAVYEQYF
TGTGCCAGCAGTCAACCGGGACTAGCTGTCTACGAGCAGTACTTC
>.|TRBJ1-6|.|TRBV10-1
CASAEVENSPLHF
TGCGCCAGCGCCGAGGTAGAGAATTCACCCCTCCACTTT
>TRBD1|TRBJ1-3|once|TRBV7-9
CASSDSDRSSGNTIYF
TGTGCCAGCAGCGACTCGGACAGGAGCTCTGGAAACACCATATATTTT